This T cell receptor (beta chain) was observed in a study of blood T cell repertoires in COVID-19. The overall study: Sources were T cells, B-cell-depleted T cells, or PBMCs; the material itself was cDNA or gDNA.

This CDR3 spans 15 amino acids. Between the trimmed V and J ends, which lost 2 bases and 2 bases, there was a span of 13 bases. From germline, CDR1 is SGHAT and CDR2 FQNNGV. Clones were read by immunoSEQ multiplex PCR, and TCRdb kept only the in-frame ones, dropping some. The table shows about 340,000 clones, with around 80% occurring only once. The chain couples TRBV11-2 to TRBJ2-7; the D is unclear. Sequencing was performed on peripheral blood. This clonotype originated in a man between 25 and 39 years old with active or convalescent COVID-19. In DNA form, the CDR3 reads TGTGCCAGCAGCTTAAGTACGCTGAGCCCCTACGAGCAGTACTTC. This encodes CASSLSTLSPYEQYF.